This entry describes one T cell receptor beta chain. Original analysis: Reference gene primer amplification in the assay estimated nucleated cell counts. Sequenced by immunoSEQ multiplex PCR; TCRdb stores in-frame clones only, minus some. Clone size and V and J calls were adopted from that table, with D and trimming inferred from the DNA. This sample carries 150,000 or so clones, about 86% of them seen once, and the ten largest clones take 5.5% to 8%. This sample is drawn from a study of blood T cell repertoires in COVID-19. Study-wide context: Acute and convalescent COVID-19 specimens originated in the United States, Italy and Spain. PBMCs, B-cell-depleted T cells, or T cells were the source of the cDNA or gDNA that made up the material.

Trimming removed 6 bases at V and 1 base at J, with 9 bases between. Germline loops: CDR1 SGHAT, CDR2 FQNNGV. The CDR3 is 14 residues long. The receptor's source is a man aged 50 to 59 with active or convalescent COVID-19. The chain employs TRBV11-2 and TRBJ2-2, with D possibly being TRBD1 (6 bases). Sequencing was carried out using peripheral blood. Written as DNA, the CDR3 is TGTGCCAGCAGTAAACAGGGGAACACCGGGGAGCTGTTTTTT. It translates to CASSKQGNTGELFF.